The subject of this entry is one T cell receptor beta chain. The data originate from a study of technical replicates of blood from a handful of donors. The repertoire was sequenced with immunoSEQ multiplex PCR; TCRdb's copy has only in-frame clones and lacks some. The sample has approximately 75,000 clones, 97% seen once. Germline CDR1 reads GTSNPN; CDR2 reads SVGIG (reference sequence). The germline V and J ends were trimmed by 1 base and 7 bases, with 10 bases remaining between them. This CDR3 spans 12 amino acids. The J gene is TRBJ1-1, the V gene TRBV30, with D possibly being TRBD1 (6 bases). The TCR originated in a human donor in good health. The specimen was T cells isolated from PBMCs. For the CDR3, the DNA is TGTGCCTGGAGTGCAGGGGTGGGTGAAGCTTTCTTT. Its protein is CAWSAGVGEAFF.